Listed here are 24 T cell receptor beta chains from one sample, sequenced in a study of control samples from healthy donors and cancer patients. Clones were read by immunoSEQ multiplex PCR, and TCRdb kept only the in-frame ones, dropping some. The repertoire includes around 90,000 clones, around nine tenths of them detected once, and 21% sits in the top ten. The source material was blood. The origin of the receptors is a man under 40 in good health.

V is TRBV7-9 and J is TRBJ2-7; a weak D match, TRBD1 (6 bases). Trimming cost V 4 bases and J 13 bases, with 26 bases left between them. The CDR3 totals 15 residues. Per the germline V gene, CDR1 is SEHNR and CDR2 is FQNEAQ (reference sequence). CDR3 region: CASSSNQGGLGQIYF. The CDR3 region has the DNA TGTGCCAGCAGCTCCAATCAGGGCGGCTTAGGACAGATTTACTTC.

This rearrangement joins TRBV7-2 to TRBJ2-3, with D perhaps matching TRBD2 (6 bases). Trimming took off 1 base at V and 2 bases at J, with 7 bases between the two ends. This CDR3 contains 14 residues. Germline CDR1 and CDR2: SGHTA and FQGNSA. The chain's CDR3 is CASSLGLDTDTQYF. The CDR3 DNA sequence: TGTGCCAGCAGCTTAGGACTAGACACAGATACGCAGTATTTT.

The chain links TRBV3-1 (or the pseudogene TRBV3-2) to TRBJ1-1; 7 bases align to TRBD1. The trim removed 5 bases at V and 5 bases at J, leaving 8 bases unmatched. The germline CDR1 and CDR2 sequences are LGHDT and YNNKEL (reference sequence). CDR3 length: 14 residues. CDR3 region: CASSSRDRDTEAFF. The CDR3 nucleotides read TGTGCCAGCAGCAGCCGGGACAGAGATACTGAAGCTTTCTTT.

As regards this clone: At one boundary the junction diverges from the germline segment, which might be a read error. The chain links TRBV7-9 to TRBJ1-1, with D unclear. The length of the CDR3 is 11 residues. CDR1 is SEHNR and CDR2 is FQNEAQ in the germline V gene (reference sequence). DNA for the CDR3: TGTGTCAGCAGCGGCACCTATGAAGCTTTCTTT. This sequence encodes CVSSGTYEAFF.

V and J are TRBV7-4 and TRBJ1-6; 10 bases are shared with TRBD1. The CDR3 runs to 16 residues. Trimming removed 3 bases from V and 8 bases from J; junction bases left unmatched: 7. Germline V gene lookup returns CDR1 SGHVT and CDR2 SQSDAQ. In DNA form, the CDR3 reads TGTGCCAGCAGCTTCCGGGACAGGGGTCCGGATTCACCCCTCCACTTT. It translates to CASSFRDRGPDSPLHF.

The gene calls are TRBV3-1 (or the pseudogene TRBV3-2) and TRBJ2-2; D perhaps matches TRBD2 (6 bases). CDR3 length: 15 amino acids. Germline-derived CDR1 and CDR2 are LGHDT and YNNKEL (reference sequence). The V gene lost 3 bases and the J gene lost 0 bases, with 8 bases spanning the gap. CDR3 DNA: TGTGCCAGCAGCCAGTCGGGGGCGAACACCGGGGAGCTGTTTTTT. It yields the protein CASSQSGANTGELFF.

The chain combines TRBV18 with TRBJ1-3; D perhaps matches TRBD1 (5 bases). Trimming took 8 bases from V and 2 from J, leaving 13 bases between them. The CDR3 is 14 residues long. Germline-derived CDR1 and CDR2 are KGHSH and LQKENI. CDR3 protein: CASALWTTGNTIYF. The CDR3 coding sequence is TGTGCCAGCGCATTATGGACAACTGGAAACACCATATATTTT. Using reference TRBV18 and TRBJ1-3 for the parts outside the CDR3, the full variable domain is NAGVMQNPRHLVRRRGQEARLRCSPMKGHSHVYWYRQLPEEGLKFMVYLQKENIIDESGMPKERFSAEFPKEGPSILRIQQVVRGDSAAYFCASALWTTGNTIYFGEGSWLTVV.

The chain is built from TRBV7-8 and TRBJ2-3; tentatively, D is TRBD2 (5 bases). This CDR3 contains 16 residues. Trimming removed 6 bases from V and 3 bases from J, with 19 bases in between. Germline CDR1 is SGHVS and CDR2 is FQNEAQ. The CDR3 region is CASSLRRLSGTDTQYF. Written as DNA, the CDR3 is TGTGCCAGCAGTCTCAGGCGACTATCGGGGACAGATACGCAGTATTTT. The variable domain in full, with the rest retrieved from reference TRBV7-8 and TRBJ2-3, is GAGVSQSPRYKVAKRGQDVALRCDPISGHVSLFWYQQALGQGPEFLTYFQNEAQLDKSGLPSDRFFAERPEGSVSTLKIQRTQQEDSAVYLCASSLRRLSGTDTQYFGPGTRLTVL.

V usage is TRBV30 and J usage is TRBJ2-2, with a weak D call TRBD2 (5 bases). CDR3 size: 13 residues. Deletions cut 6 bases from V and 4 bases from J, with 12 bases between. From germline, CDR1 is GTSNPN and CDR2 SVGIG (reference sequence). CDR3 nucleotides: TGTGCCTGCACGGGGAAGGGCACCGGGGAGCTGTTTTTT. Translated, it gives CACTGKGTGELFF.

A note on this clone: The junction differs from germline at one of its ends, possibly a read error. The chain employs TRBV27 and TRBJ1-2, with D tentatively TRBD1 (5 bases). The CDR3 is made up of 14 amino acids. In germline, CDR1 is MNHEY, CDR2 SMNVEV (reference sequence). The CDR3 sequence: CASSRIGTNYGHTF. The CDR3 bases are TGTGCCAGCAGTCGTATCGGGACTAACTATGGCCACACCTTC.

This chain links TRBV3-1 (or the pseudogene TRBV3-2) with TRBJ1-2; the D gene is possibly TRBD1 (6 bases). CDR3 length: 14 amino acids. The V end was cut by 4 bases, the J end by 2 bases, with 11 bases between. Germline lookup yields CDR1 LGHDT and CDR2 YNNKEL (reference sequence). CDR3 coding DNA: TGTGCCAGCAGCCGTCGACAGGCGAACTATGGCTACACCTTC. It codes for CASSRRQANYGYTF.

This clone is a singleton in its sample. CDR3 protein: CASSLVSGRTYEQYF. Written as DNA, the CDR3 is TGTGCCAGCAGTTTAGTCTCAGGACGGACCTACGAGCAGTACTTC. The V gene is TRBV27, the J gene TRBJ2-7, with no clear D. CDR1 is MNHEY, CDR2 SMNVEV, per germline (reference sequence). This CDR3 is 15 amino acids long. The V gene lost 2 bases and the J gene lost 2 bases, with 13 bases spanning the gap.

V and J are TRBV6-5 and TRBJ1-3, with unresolved D. V lost 0 bases and J 0 bases, leaving 6 bases between the germline ends. CDR3 length: 15 residues. Germline V CDR1 and CDR2: MNHEY, SVGAGI. The DNA for the CDR3 is TGTGCCAGCAGTTACTCGGCCGACTCTGGAAACACCATATATTTT. This codes for CASSYSADSGNTIYF.

The chain employs TRBV9 and TRBJ2-1; weak D call: TRBD1 (5 bases). Germline values: CDR1 SGDLS, CDR2 YYNGEE. This CDR3 has 17 residues. Trimming left V 0 bases short and J 4 bases short, with 17 bases between. The CDR3 sequence: CASSVDPKQVEYNEQFF. For the CDR3, the DNA is TGTGCCAGCAGCGTAGACCCCAAACAGGTGGAGTACAATGAGCAGTTCTTC. The whole variable domain, filled in from reference TRBV9 and TRBJ2-1, reads DSGVTQTPKHLITATGQRVTLRCSPRSGDLSVYWYQQSLDQGLQFLIQYYNGEERAKGNILERFSAQQFPDLHSELNLSSLELGDSALYFCASSVDPKQVEYNEQFFGPGTRLTVL.

The rearrangement uses TRBV9 and TRBJ1-2, with 8 bases aligning to TRBD1. The V gene's germline CDR1 is SGDLS and CDR2 YYNGEE. Trimming removed 4 bases from V and 2 bases from J; junction bases left unmatched: 7. The CDR3 runs to 15 residues. This chain's CDR3 is CASSTQTGVNYGYTF. CDR3 in DNA: TGTGCCAGCAGCACCCAGACAGGGGTAAACTATGGCTACACCTTC.

The chain employs TRBV5-4 and TRBJ1-2, with D unresolved. Per germline, CDR1 SGHNT and CDR2 YYREEE (reference sequence). CDR3 size: 12 residues. V was cut by 4 bases and J by 8 bases, with 12 bases left in between. In nucleotides, the CDR3 is TGTGCCAGCAGCCCCGTGACGCCCGGCTACACCTTC. It specifies CASSPVTPGYTF.

V and J are TRBV3-1 (or the pseudogene TRBV3-2) and TRBJ2-5; 9 nucleotides align to TRBD2. Germline V lookup: CDR1 LGHDT, CDR2 YNNKEL (reference sequence). Trimming took 10 bases from V and 5 from J; bases not matched to a gene: 17. This CDR3 spans 16 amino acids. The CDR3 nucleotides are TGTGCCACGAGACCCTGGGCGGGGGGGCCCCGGGAGACCCAGTACTTC. Translation gives CATRPWAGGPRETQYF.

The chain is built from TRBV27 and TRBJ2-5; the D gene could be TRBD1 or TRBD2 (6 bases each). CDR1 and CDR2 from the germline V gene are MNHEY and SMNVEV (reference sequence). This CDR3 spans 15 amino acids. V was pared by 5 bases and J by 2 bases, with 15 bases between. This CDR3 reads CASSIGGGHQETQYF. In nucleotides, the CDR3 is TGTGCCAGCAGTATCGGAGGGGGGCATCAAGAGACCCAGTACTTC.

The chain has TRBV5-1 and TRBJ2-2; maybe TRBD1 (6 bases). Trimming removed 5 bases at V and 4 bases at J, with 18 bases between. This CDR3 contains 16 residues. Germline assignment: CDR1 SGHRS and CDR2 YFSETQ. CDR3 in DNA: TGCGCCAGCAGGGAAGGGCCTCAGGGGAGCACCGGGGAGCTGTTTTTT. The encoded protein is CASREGPQGSTGELFF.

The V and J genes are TRBV4-2 and TRBJ1-1; 7 bases agree with TRBD1. Germline values: CDR1 LGHNA, CDR2 YNFKEQ. The junction had 10 bases not matched to a gene; V was cut back by 2 bases and J by 4 bases. This CDR3 comprises 16 residues. The CDR3 here is CASSQSVQGLGTEAFF. For the CDR3, the DNA is TGTGCCAGCAGCCAAAGCGTACAGGGGTTGGGCACTGAAGCTTTCTTT.

This chain links TRBV29-1 with TRBJ2-3, with D possibly TRBD2 on 5 matching bases. Germline CDR1 SQVTM, CDR2 ANQGSEA. V lost 4 bases and J 3 bases, leaving 11 bases between the germline ends. This CDR3 is 13 amino acids long. The CDR3, as DNA: TGCAGCGTTGCCGGGGTAGGGACAGATACGCAGTATTTT. This translates into CSVAGVGTDTQYF.

The V and J genes are TRBV4-1 and TRBJ1-1; the match to TRBD1 covers 7 bases. Per the germline V gene, CDR1 is MGHRA and CDR2 is YSYEKL. The CDR3 has 15 amino acids. With 3 bases clipped from V and 1 base from J, the junction kept 5 bases outside the gene matches. Here the CDR3 reads CASSQAGTANTEAFF. CDR3 nucleotide sequence: TGCGCCAGCAGCCAGGCCGGGACAGCGAACACTGAAGCTTTCTTT.

The chain couples TRBV5-6 to TRBJ1-4, with D hard to call. V shed 2 bases and J shed 2 bases, with 4 bases lying between them. The germline V gene has CDR1 SGHDT and CDR2 YYEEEE. This CDR3 has 13 residues. The CDR3: CASSLGTNEKLFF. The CDR3 DNA sequence: TGTGCCAGCAGCTTAGGTACTAATGAAAAACTGTTTTTT.

V and J are TRBV4-1 and TRBJ1-2; 11 bases are shared with TRBD1. The CDR3 covers 17 residues. Germline V gene data show CDR1 as MGHRA and CDR2 as YSYEKL. Losses at the gene ends were 0 bases for V and 4 bases for J; bases not matched to a gene: 7. The CDR3 region has the DNA TGCGCCAGCAGCCAAGATCGGGGACAGGGGGTTTCCTATGGCTACACCTTC. Its translation: CASSQDRGQGVSYGYTF.